The clone carrying this T cell receptor beta chain has more than one count but fewer than ten. Measured with immunoSEQ multiplex PCR; TCRdb has only the in-frame clones, and not every one. The sample holds some 70,000 clones; roughly 87% are singletons and the top ten take 6.6%. CDR3 length: 17 amino acids. Trimming took 2 bases from V and 8 from J, leaving 21 bases between them. Germline V lookup: CDR1 LNHDA, CDR2 SQIVND (reference sequence). The sample is drawn from a study of blood T cell repertoires in COVID-19. This sequence was found in a man in his fifties with active COVID-19. Sequenced input: peripheral blood. The chain has TRBV19 and TRBJ1-4; no reliable D call. This chain's CDR3 is CASSILGAHSVEEKLFF. The CDR3 nucleotides read TGTGCCAGTAGTATACTCGGCGCGCACTCGGTGGAGGAAAAACTGTTTTTT. The full variable domain, in which reference TRBV19 and TRBJ1-4 provide the parts outside the CDR3, is DGGITQSPKYLFRKEGQNVTLSCEQNLNHDAMYWYRQDPGQGLRLIYYSQIVNDFQKGDIAEGYSVSREKKESFPLTVTSAQKNPTAFYLCASSILGAHSVEEKLFFGSGTQLSVL.